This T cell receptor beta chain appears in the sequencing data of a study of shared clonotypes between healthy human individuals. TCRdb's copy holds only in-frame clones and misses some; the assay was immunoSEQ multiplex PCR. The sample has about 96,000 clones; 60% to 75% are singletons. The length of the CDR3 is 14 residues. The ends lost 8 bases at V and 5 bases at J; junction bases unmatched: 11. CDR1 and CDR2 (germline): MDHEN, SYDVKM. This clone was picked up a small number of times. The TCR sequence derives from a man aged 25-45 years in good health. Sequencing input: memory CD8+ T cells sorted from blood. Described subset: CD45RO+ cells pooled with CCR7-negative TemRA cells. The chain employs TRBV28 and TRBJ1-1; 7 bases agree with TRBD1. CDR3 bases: TGTGCCAGCGATAGAACAGGGGCGCGAACTGAAGCTTTCTTT. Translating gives CASDRTGARTEAFF. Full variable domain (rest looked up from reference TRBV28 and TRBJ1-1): DVKVTQSSRYLVKRTGEKVFLECVQDMDHENMFWYRQDPGLGLRLIYFSYDVKMKEKGDIPEGYSVSREKKERFSLILESASTNQTSMYLCASDRTGARTEAFFGQGTRLTVV.